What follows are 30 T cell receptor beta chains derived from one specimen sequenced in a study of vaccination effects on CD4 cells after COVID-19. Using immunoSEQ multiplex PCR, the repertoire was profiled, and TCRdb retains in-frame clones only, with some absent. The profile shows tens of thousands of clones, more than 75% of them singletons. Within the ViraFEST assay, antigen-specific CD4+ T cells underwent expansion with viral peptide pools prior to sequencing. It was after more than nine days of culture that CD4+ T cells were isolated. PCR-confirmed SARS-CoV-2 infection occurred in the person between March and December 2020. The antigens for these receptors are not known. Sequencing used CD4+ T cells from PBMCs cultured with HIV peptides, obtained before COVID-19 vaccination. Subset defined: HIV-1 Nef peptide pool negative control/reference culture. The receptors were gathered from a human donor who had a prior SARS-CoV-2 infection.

The CDR3 region is CASSLGQTSIQYF. CDR3 DNA: TGTGCCAGCAGCTTAGGCCAGACTAGCATTCAGTACTTC. The chain recombines TRBV7-9 with TRBJ2-4; TRBD2 is a possible D gene (6 bases). This CDR3 is 13 amino acids long. CDR1 and CDR2 (germline): SEHNR, FQNEAQ (reference sequence). With 1 base removed from V and 9 bases from J, the gap between germline ends came to 10 bases.

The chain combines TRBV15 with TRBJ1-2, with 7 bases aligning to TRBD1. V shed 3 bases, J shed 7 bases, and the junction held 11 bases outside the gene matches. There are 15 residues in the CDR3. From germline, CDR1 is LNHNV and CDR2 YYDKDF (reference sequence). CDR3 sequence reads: CATSRENSGGSGYTF. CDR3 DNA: TGTGCCACCAGCAGGGAGAACTCAGGGGGGAGTGGCTACACCTTC.

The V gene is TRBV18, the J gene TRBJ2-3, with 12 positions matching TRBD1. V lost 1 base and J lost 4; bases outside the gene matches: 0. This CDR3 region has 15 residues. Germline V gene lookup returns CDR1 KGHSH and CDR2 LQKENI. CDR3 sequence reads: CASSPRDRGPDTQYF. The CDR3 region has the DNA TGTGCCAGCTCACCACGGGACAGGGGGCCAGATACGCAGTATTTT. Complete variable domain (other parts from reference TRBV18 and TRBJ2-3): NAGVMQNPRHLVRRRGQEARLRCSPMKGHSHVYWYRQLPEEGLKFMVYLQKENIIDESGMPKERFSAEFPKEGPSILRIQQVVRGDSAAYFCASSPRDRGPDTQYFGPGTRLTVL.

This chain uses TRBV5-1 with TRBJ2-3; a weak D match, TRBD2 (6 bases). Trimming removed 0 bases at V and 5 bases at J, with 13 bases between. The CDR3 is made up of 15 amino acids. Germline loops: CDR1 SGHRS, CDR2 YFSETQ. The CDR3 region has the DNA TGCGCCAGCAGCTTGGAACCGGGGGTGGTAGATACGCAGTATTTT. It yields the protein CASSLEPGVVDTQYF.

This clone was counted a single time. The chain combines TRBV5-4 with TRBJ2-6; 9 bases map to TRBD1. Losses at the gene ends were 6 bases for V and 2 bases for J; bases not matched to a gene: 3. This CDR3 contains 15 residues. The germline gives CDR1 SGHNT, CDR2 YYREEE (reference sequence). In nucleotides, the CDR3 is TGTGCCAGCACCCGACAGGGGGCTGGGGCCAACGTCCTGACTTTC. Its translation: CASTRQGAGANVLTF.

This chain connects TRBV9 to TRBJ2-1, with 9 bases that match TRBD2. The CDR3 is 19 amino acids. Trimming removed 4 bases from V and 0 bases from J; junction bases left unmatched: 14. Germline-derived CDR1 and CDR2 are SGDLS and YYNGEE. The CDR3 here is CASSPSGTSYESSYNEQFF. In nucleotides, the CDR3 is TGTGCCAGCAGCCCATCCGGGACTAGCTACGAAAGCTCCTACAATGAGCAGTTCTTC.

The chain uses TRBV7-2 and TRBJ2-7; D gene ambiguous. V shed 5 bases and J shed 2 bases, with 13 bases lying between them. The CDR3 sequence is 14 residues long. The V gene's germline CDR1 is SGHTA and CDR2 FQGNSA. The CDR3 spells CASSGDRETYEQYF. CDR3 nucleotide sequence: TGTGCCAGCAGCGGAGATAGGGAAACCTACGAGCAGTACTTC. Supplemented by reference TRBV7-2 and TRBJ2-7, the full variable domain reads GAGVSQSPSNKVTEKGKDVELRCDPISGHTALYWYRQSLGQGLEFLIYFQGNSAPDKSGLPSDRFSAERTGGSVSTLTIQRTQQEDSAVYLCASSGDRETYEQYFGPGTRLTVT.

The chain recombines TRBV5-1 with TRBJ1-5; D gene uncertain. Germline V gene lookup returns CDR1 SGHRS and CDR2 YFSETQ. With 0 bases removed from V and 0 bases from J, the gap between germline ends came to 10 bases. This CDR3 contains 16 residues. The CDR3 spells CASSLDGRFSNQPQHF. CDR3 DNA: TGCGCCAGCAGCTTGGATGGCAGGTTTAGCAATCAGCCCCAGCATTTT.

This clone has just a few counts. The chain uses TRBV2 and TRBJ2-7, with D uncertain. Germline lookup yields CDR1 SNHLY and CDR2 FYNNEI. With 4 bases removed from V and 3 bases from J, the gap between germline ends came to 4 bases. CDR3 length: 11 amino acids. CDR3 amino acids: CASSGHYEQYF. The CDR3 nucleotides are TGTGCCAGCAGTGGTCACTACGAGCAGTACTTC.

This CDR3 reads CASGPGLAGVDTQYF. The CDR3 DNA follows: TGTGCTAGTGGCCCGGGACTAGCGGGAGTCGATACGCAGTATTTT. The chain carries TRBV12-5 and TRBJ2-3; TRBD2 aligns across 14 bases. V trimming: 6 bases; J trimming: 6 bases; junction bases outside the gene matches: 5. This CDR3 spans 15 amino acids. CDR1 is LGHNT and CDR2 is FRNRAP in the germline V gene.

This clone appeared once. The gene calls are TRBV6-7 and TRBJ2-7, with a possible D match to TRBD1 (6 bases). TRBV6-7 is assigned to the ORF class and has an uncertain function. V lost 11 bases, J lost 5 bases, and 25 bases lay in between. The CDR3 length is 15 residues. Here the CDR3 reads CARQPLPRGIHEQYF. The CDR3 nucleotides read TGTGCCCGACAACCTCTACCGAGGGGGATCCACGAGCAGTACTTC.

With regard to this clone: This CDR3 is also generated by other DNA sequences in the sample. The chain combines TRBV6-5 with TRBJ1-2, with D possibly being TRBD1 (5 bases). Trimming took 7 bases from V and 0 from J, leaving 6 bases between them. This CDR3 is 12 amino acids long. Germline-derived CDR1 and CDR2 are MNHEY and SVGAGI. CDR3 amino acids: CASKTANYGYTF. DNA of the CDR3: TGTGCCAGCAAGACAGCTAACTATGGCTACACCTTC.

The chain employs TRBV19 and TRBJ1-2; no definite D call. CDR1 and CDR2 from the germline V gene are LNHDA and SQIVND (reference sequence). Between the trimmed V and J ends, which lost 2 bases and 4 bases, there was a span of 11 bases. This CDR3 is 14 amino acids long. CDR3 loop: CASSILGSIYGYTF. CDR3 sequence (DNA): TGTGCCAGTAGTATACTGGGATCGATCTATGGCTACACCTTC.

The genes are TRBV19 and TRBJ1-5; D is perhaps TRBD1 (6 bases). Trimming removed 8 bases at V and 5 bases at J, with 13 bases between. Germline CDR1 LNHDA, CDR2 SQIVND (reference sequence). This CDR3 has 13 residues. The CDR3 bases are TGTGCCAGTGGTCGACAGGAGTATCAGCCCCAGCATTTT. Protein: CASGRQEYQPQHF.

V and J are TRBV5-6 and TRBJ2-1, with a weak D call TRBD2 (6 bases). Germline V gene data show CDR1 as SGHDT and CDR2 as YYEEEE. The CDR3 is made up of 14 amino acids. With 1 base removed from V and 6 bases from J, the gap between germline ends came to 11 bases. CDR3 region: CASSLLAGTNEQFF. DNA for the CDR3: TGTGCCAGCAGCTTGTTGGCGGGAACCAATGAGCAGTTCTTC.

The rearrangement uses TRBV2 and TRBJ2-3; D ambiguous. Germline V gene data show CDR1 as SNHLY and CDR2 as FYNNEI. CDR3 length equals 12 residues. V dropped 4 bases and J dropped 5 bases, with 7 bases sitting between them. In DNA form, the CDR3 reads TGTGCCAGCAGTGTGGTCGAAGATACGCAGTATTTT. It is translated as CASSVVEDTQYF.

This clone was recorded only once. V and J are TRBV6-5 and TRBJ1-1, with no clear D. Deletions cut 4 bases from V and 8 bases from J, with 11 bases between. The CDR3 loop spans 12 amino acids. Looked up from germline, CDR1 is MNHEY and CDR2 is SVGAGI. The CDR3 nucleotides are TGTGCCAGCAGTTCAAACGGGAGGGAAGCTTTCTTT. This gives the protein CASSSNGREAFF.

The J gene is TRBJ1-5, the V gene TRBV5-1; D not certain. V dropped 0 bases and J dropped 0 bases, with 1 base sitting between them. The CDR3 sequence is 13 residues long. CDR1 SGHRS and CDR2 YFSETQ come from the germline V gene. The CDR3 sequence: CASSLDSNQPQHF. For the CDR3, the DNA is TGCGCCAGCAGCTTGGATAGCAATCAGCCCCAGCATTTT.

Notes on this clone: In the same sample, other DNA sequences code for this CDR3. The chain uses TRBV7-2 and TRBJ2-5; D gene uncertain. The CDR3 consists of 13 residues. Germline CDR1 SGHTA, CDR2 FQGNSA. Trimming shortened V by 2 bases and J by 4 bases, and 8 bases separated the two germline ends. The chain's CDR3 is CASSLSLGETQYF. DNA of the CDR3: TGTGCCAGCAGCTTATCTCTGGGAGAGACCCAGTACTTC.

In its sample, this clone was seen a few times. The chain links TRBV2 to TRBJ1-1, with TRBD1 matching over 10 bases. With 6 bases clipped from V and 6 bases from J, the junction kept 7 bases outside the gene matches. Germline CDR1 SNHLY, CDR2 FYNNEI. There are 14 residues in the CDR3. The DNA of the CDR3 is TGTGCCAGCAGCGCGGGACAGGGGTTCGCTGAAGCTTTCTTT. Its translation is CASSAGQGFAEAFF.

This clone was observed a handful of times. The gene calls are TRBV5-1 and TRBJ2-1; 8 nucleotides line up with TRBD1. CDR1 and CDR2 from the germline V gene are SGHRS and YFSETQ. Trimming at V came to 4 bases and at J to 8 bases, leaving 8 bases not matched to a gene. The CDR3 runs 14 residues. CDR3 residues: CASSIGQGSDEQFF. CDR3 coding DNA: TGCGCCAGCAGCATAGGACAGGGTTCAGATGAGCAGTTCTTC. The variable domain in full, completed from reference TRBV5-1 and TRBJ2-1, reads KAGVTQTPRYLIKTRGQQVTLSCSPISGHRSVSWYQQTPGQGLQFLFEYFSETQRNKGNFPGRFSGRQFSNSRSEMNVSTLELGDSALYLCASSIGQGSDEQFFGPGTRLTVL.

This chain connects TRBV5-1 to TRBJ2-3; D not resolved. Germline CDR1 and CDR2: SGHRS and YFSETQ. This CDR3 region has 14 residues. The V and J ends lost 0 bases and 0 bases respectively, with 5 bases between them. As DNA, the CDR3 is TGCGCCAGCAGCTTGGGACGTAGCACAGATACGCAGTATTTT. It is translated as CASSLGRSTDTQYF.

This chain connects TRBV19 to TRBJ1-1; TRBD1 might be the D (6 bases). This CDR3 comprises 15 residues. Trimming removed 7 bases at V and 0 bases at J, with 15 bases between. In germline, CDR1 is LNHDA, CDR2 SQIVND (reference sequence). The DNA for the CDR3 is TGTGCCAGTAAACGGTGGACAGCAATGAACACTGAAGCTTTCTTT. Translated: CASKRWTAMNTEAFF.

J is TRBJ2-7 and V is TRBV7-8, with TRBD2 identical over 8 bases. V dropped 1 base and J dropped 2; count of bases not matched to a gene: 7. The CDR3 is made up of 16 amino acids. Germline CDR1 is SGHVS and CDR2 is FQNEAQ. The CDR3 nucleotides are TGTGCCAGCAGCTTAGGTCTGTCGGGGGGGCCCTACGAGCAGTACTTC. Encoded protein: CASSLGLSGGPYEQYF.

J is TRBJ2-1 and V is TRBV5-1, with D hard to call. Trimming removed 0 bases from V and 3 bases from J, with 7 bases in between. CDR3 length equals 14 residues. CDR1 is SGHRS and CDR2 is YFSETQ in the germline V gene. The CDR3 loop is CASSLGPLYNEQFF. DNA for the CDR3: TGCGCCAGCAGCTTGGGACCGCTCTACAATGAGCAGTTCTTC.

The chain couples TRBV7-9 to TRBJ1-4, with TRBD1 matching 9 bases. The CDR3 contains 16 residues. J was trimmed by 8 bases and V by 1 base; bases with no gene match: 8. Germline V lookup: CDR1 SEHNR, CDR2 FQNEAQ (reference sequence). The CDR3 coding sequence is TGTGCCAGCAGCTTAGGCTTCGGGACAGGGTGGGAAAAACTGTTTTTT. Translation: CASSLGFGTGWEKLFF. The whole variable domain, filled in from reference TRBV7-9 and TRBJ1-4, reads DTGVSQNPRHKITKRGQNVTFRCDPISEHNRLYWYRQTLGQGPEFLTYFQNEAQLEKSRLLSDRFSAERPKGSFSTLEIQRTEQGDSAMYLCASSLGFGTGWEKLFFGSGTQLSVL.

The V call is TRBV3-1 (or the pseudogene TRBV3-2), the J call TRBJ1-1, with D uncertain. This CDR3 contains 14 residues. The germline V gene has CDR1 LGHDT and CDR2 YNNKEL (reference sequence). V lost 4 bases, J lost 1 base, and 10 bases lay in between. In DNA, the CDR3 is TGTGCCAGCAGCCCCTATGGAGGGAACACTGAAGCTTTCTTT. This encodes CASSPYGGNTEAFF.

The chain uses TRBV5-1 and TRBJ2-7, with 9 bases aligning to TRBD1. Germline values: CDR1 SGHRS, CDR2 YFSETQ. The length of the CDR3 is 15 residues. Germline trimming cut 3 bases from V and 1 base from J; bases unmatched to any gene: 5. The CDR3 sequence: CASSSGQGWSYEQYF. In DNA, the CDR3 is TGCGCCAGCAGCTCTGGACAGGGGTGGTCCTACGAGCAGTACTTC.

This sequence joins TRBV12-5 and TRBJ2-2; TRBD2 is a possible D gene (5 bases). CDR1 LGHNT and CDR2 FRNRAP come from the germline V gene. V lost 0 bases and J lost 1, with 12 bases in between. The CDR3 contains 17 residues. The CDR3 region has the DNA TGTGCTAGTGGTTTGGTACTTGGACTGATGAACACCGGGGAGCTGTTTTTT. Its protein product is CASGLVLGLMNTGELFF.

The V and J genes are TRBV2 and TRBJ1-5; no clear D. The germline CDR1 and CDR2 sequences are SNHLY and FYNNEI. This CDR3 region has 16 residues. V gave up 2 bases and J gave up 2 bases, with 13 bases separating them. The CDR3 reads CASSELGTVGNQPQHF. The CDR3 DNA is TGTGCCAGCAGTGAATTAGGTACGGTAGGCAATCAGCCCCAGCATTTT.